This is a list of T cell receptor beta chains from one sample in a study of tumor and adjacent non-tumor tissue in lung cancer. TCRdb recomputed calls from the multiplex PCR reads with MiXCR, one row per CDR3 protein. The data contain 110,000 or so distinct CDR3 sequences, approximately 82% of them seen just once; the ten biggest clones take up under 45%. Sequencing used lung tumor tissue. The receptors here all came from a woman aged 60-75 years with non-small cell lung cancer. Both conserved end residues are part of each CDR3. The order of the fields is clone size, J gene, D gene, V gene, CDR3 DNA, CDR3 protein. A D gene is named only where the DNA matches it firmly. Clone size is stated in some rows and not others, as once, few, many or a class when expanded.

size: -; J: TRBJ2-1; D: -; V: TRBV10-1; DNA: TGCGCCAGCAGTAGAGGGGTTTCCTACGTTGAGCAGTTCTTC; CDR3: CASSRGVSYVEQFF
size: -; J: TRBJ2-2; D: -; V: TRBV20-1; DNA: TGCAGTGCTAGAGATCGGGTGGCAGGAGGGAACACCGGGGAGCTGTTTTTT; CDR3: CSARDRVAGGNTGELFF
size: -; J: TRBJ2-7; D: -; V: TRBV11-3; DNA: TGCGCCAGCAGCTTGCGGCAGGAGACTTCTTACGAACAGTACTTC; CDR3: CASSLRQETSYEQYF
size: -; J: TRBJ2-1; D: -; V: TRBV18; DNA: TGTGCCAGCTCCCCCATAGCTCCCTCCAATGAGCAGTTCTTC; CDR3: CASSPIAPSNEQFF
size: -; J: TRBJ2-7; D: -; V: TRBV20-1; DNA: TGCAGTGCTAGAGATGGGAGCAGGGACGTCACCTACGAGCAGTACTTC; CDR3: CSARDGSRDVTYEQYF
size: few; J: TRBJ2-3; D: -; V: TRBV11-3; DNA: TGTGCCAGCAGCCCCGCCGCTCAAGGAGGTCATACGCAGTATTTT; CDR3: CASSPAAQGGHTQYF
size: -; J: TRBJ2-1; D: -; V: TRBV5-8; DNA: TGTGCCAGCAGCTTGGAGGTATCAGTCCTGAGCTCCTACAATGAGCAGTTCTTC; CDR3: CASSLEVSVLSSYNEQFF
size: -; J: TRBJ2-5; D: -; V: TRBV20-1; DNA: TGCAGTACTGGGGGTGGGGGTTCCCCCCAGACCCAGTACTTC; CDR3: CSTGGGGSPQTQYF
size: many; J: TRBJ1-2; D: TRBD1; V: TRBV5-1; DNA: TGCGCCAGCAGCCGGGACAGGGGGTCGAGTGGCTACACCTTC; CDR3: CASSRDRGSSGYTF
size: -; J: TRBJ2-3; D: -; V: TRBV6-6; DNA: TGTGCCAGCAGGGGTTTCTCTAGCACAGATACGCAGTATTTT; CDR3: CASRGFSSTDTQYF
size: once; J: TRBJ2-7; D: TRBD2; V: TRBV11-2; DNA: TGTGTCAGTAGCTTAGATCCGAGCGGGAGGACCGAGCAGTACTTC; CDR3: CVSSLDPSGRTEQYF
size: -; J: TRBJ1-2; D: -; V: TRBV11-2; DNA: TGTGCCAGCAGCTTAGGGGGCCTCTATCCCAATGTCTACACCTTC; CDR3: CASSLGGLYPNVYTF
size: -; J: TRBJ2-2; D: -; V: TRBV5-5; DNA: TGTGCCATCAACGGGATGGACAGGAACACCGGGGAGCTGTTTTTT; CDR3: CAINGMDRNTGELFF
size: many; J: TRBJ2-7; D: TRBD2; V: TRBV6-6; DNA: TGTGCCAGCAGTTACGGGAGGGCGGGGTACGAGCAGTACTTC; CDR3: CASSYGRAGYEQYF
size: -; J: TRBJ2-3; D: TRBD1; V: TRBV28; DNA: TGTGCCAGCAGTTCGGGGTCAAGTGGGACAGATACGAAGTATTTT; CDR3: CASSSGSSGTDTKYF
size: -; J: TRBJ1-4; D: TRBD1; V: TRBV6-6; DNA: TGTGCCAGCGGCGGGACAGGATACGAAAAACTGCTTTTT; CDR3: CASGGTGYEKLLF
size: -; J: TRBJ2-1; D: -; V: TRBV4-3; DNA: TGTGCCAGCAGCCAAGAAGGTAGCGTGGGGAATGAGCAGTTCTTC; CDR3: CASSQEGSVGNEQFF
size: -; J: TRBJ1-6; D: TRBD1; V: TRBV19; DNA: TGTACCAGTAAGAGGGGCAGGGGGATTTCACCCCTCCACTTT; CDR3: CTSKRGRGISPLHF
size: -; J: TRBJ1-4; D: -; V: TRBV4-3; DNA: TGCGCCAGCATCCAAGCAGTAGATGAAAAACTGTTTTTT; CDR3: CASIQAVDEKLFF
size: -; J: TRBJ2-1; D: -; V: TRBV11-2; DNA: TGTGCCAGCAGTTTAGGGATAGGGGTCTTAGGTAAGTTCTTC; CDR3: CASSLGIGVLGKFF
size: -; J: TRBJ2-3; D: -; V: TRBV6-5; DNA: TGTGCCAGCAGAGTCTTTGCCGGCACAGATACGCAGTATTTT; CDR3: CASRVFAGTDTQYF
size: many; J: TRBJ2-3; D: -; V: TRBV20-1; DNA: TGCAGTGCCACGGTCCTCTCGAGCACAGATACGCAGTATTTT; CDR3: CSATVLSSTDTQYF
size: many; J: TRBJ2-1; D: TRBD2; V: TRBV4-3; DNA: TGCGCCAGCAGCCGGACTAGCGGGGGGGACAATGAGCAGTTCTTC; CDR3: CASSRTSGGDNEQFF
size: -; J: TRBJ1-1; D: -; V: TRBV20-1; DNA: TGCAGTGCTGCCCCTGGAGCCAACACTGAAGCTTTCTTT; CDR3: CSAAPGANTEAFF
size: -; J: TRBJ1-1; D: -; V: TRBV29-1; DNA: TGCAGCGCGGACAGTTCCAAGAACTGTGAAGCTTTCTTT; CDR3: CSADSSKNCEAFF
size: many; J: TRBJ1-1; D: -; V: TRBV6-1; DNA: TGTGCCAGCAGTGGGGACCGAGACACTGAAGCTTTCTTT; CDR3: CASSGDRDTEAFF
size: -; J: TRBJ2-1; D: -; V: TRBV5-1; DNA: TGCGCCAGCAGCTTGGCCTTGCAAGGGGGGAGTGAGCAGTTCTTC; CDR3: CASSLALQGGSEQFF
size: -; J: TRBJ2-4; D: TRBD1; V: TRBV10-1; DNA: TGCGCCAGCAGGACGGGACAGAGGATAGTCAAAAACATACAGTACTTC; CDR3: CASRTGQRIVKNIQYF
size: -; J: TRBJ1-2; D: -; V: TRBV4-1; DNA: TGCGCCAGCAGCCAAATGAATGGGAACTATGGCTACACCTTC; CDR3: CASSQMNGNYGYTF
size: -; J: TRBJ2-1; D: -; V: TRBV5-8; DNA: TGTGCCAGCATCGTCGTGGGCGGGAATGAGCAGTTCTTC; CDR3: CASIVVGGNEQFF
size: -; J: TRBJ1-6; D: -; V: TRBV4-3; DNA: TGCGCCAGCAGCCAAGAAAGGCCTTCACCCCTCCACTTT; CDR3: CASSQERPSPLHF
size: many; J: TRBJ2-5; D: TRBD1; V: TRBV5-6; DNA: TGTGCCAGGATCAAGGGACAGGGGACTGAAGAGACCCAGTACTTC; CDR3: CARIKGQGTEETQYF
size: -; J: TRBJ2-1; D: TRBD2; V: TRBV11-2; DNA: TGTGCCAGCAGTTTTGTCGGGACTAGGGGGTACAATGAGCAGTTCTTC; CDR3: CASSFVGTRGYNEQFF
size: -; J: TRBJ2-5; D: -; V: TRBV5-1; DNA: TGCGCCAGCAGCTTGGTAGGGCTCCAAGAGACACAGTACTTC; CDR3: CASSLVGLQETQYF
size: -; J: TRBJ2-1; D: -; V: TRBV29-1; DNA: TGCAGCGCTGGGAATGAACGGTTCTTC; CDR3: CSAGNERFF
size: many; J: TRBJ2-7; D: -; V: TRBV4-1; DNA: TGCGCCAGCAGCCAAACAAGGACGAGCTACGAGCAGTACTTC; CDR3: CASSQTRTSYEQYF
size: many; J: TRBJ2-2; D: -; V: TRBV29-1; DNA: TGCAGCGTTGACAGGGAGAACACCGGGGAGCTGTTTTTT; CDR3: CSVDRENTGELFF
size: once; J: TRBJ2-1; D: -; V: TRBV20-1; DNA: TGCAGTGCTAGAAGGGGCCAATACAATGAGCATTTATTC; CDR3: CSARRGQYNEHLF
size: -; J: TRBJ1-6; D: -; V: TRBV11-1; DNA: TGTGGCAGCAGCTACGACGGACAGTCTTATAATTCAACCCTCCACTTT; CDR3: CGSSYDGQSYNSTLHF
size: -; J: TRBJ2-7; D: -; V: TRBV11-2; DNA: TGTGCCAGCAGCTCCGAGGGTTACGAGCAGTACTTC; CDR3: CASSSEGYEQYF
size: -; J: TRBJ2-5; D: -; V: TRBV4-3; DNA: TGCGACAACAGCCGACACCGGGACTCACAAGAGAGCCAGTACTTC; CDR3: CDNSRHRDSQESQYF
size: many; J: TRBJ2-3; D: TRBD1; V: TRBV29-1; DNA: TGCAGCGTTCATCCGATGACAGGGGGCGCAGATACGCAGTATTTT; CDR3: CSVHPMTGGADTQYF
size: -; J: TRBJ1-2; D: TRBD1; V: TRBV28; DNA: TGTGCCAGCAGTTTGTGGACAGGGGTGCCTGGCTACACCTTC; CDR3: CASSLWTGVPGYTF
size: many; J: TRBJ1-1; D: -; V: TRBV12-3/TRBV12-4; DNA: TGTGCCAGCAGTAGGGACGCGGGTTCGTACACTGAAGCTTTCTTT; CDR3: CASSRDAGSYTEAFF
size: few; J: TRBJ2-6; D: -; V: TRBV24-1; DNA: TGTGCCACCAGTGAGGGAACTGGGGCCAACGTCCTGACTTTC; CDR3: CATSEGTGANVLTF
size: -; J: TRBJ2-2; D: -; V: TRBV20-1; DNA: TGCAGTGCTAGAGTCACAGGGGGGGACACCGGGGAGCTATTTTTT; CDR3: CSARVTGGDTGELFF
size: -; J: TRBJ2-1; D: TRBD2; V: TRBV11-3; DNA: TGTACCAGCAGCCTAGATTTGACTAGCGGGAGTCACAATGAGCAGTTCTTC; CDR3: CTSSLDLTSGSHNEQFF
size: many; J: TRBJ2-5; D: -; V: TRBV6-5; DNA: TGTGCCAGCAGTTACGAAGGTCGGCCCGGGTCAGAGACCCAGTACTTC; CDR3: CASSYEGRPGSETQYF